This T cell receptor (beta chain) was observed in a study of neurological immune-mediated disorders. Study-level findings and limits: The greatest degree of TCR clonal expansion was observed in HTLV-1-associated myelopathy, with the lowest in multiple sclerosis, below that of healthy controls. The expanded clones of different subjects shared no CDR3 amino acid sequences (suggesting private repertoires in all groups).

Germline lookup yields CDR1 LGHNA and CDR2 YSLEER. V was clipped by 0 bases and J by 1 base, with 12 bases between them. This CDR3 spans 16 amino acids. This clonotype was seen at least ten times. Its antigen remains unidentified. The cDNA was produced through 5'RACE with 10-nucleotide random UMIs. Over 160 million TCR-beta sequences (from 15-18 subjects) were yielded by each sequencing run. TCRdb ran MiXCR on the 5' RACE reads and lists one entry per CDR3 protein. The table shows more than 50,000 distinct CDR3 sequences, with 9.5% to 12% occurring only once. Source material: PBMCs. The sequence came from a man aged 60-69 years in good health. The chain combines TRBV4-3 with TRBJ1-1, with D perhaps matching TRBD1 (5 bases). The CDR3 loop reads CASSQEPQGANTEAFF. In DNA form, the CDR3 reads TGCGCCAGCAGCCAAGAGCCTCAGGGAGCGAACACTGAAGCTTTCTTT.